The 20 T cell receptor beta chains listed next were all sequenced from one sample in a study of blood T cell repertoires in COVID-19. The data were produced by immunoSEQ multiplex PCR, yet TCRdb's version contains in-frame clones alone and is incomplete. The sample contains some 70,000 clones, more than 75% of which appear only once. The sequenced sample was peripheral blood. These receptors all come from a woman aged 70-85 years with acute or convalescent COVID-19.

The chain uses TRBV19 and TRBJ2-2, with D possibly matching TRBD1 (6 bases). The germline CDR1 and CDR2 sequences are LNHDA and SQIVND (reference sequence). The CDR3 extends over 15 amino acids. The germline V and J ends were trimmed by 5 bases and 0 bases, with 10 bases remaining between them. CDR3 protein: CASSEQGSNTGELFF. As DNA, the CDR3 is TGTGCCAGTAGTGAACAGGGTTCGAACACCGGGGAGCTGTTTTTT. The whole variable domain, remainder taken from reference TRBV19 and TRBJ2-2, is DGGITQSPKYLFRKEGQNVTLSCEQNLNHDAMYWYRQDPGQGLRLIYYSQIVNDFQKGDIAEGYSVSREKKESFPLTVTSAQKNPTAFYLCASSEQGSNTGELFFGEGSRLTVL.

This chain connects TRBV9 to TRBJ2-5; TRBD2 matches at 8 bases. Germline CDR1 SGDLS, CDR2 YYNGEE. CDR3 length: 16 amino acids. Unmatched junction bases numbered 10, after V lost 1 base and J lost 5 bases. The CDR3 DNA sequence: TGTGCCAGCAGCGTAACCGGGGGGGCCCTCCCCGAGACCCAGTACTTC. Protein product: CASSVTGGALPETQYF. Full variable domain (remainder filled in from reference TRBV9 and TRBJ2-5): DSGVTQTPKHLITATGQRVTLRCSPRSGDLSVYWYQQSLDQGLQFLIQYYNGEERAKGNILERFSAQQFPDLHSELNLSSLELGDSALYFCASSVTGGALPETQYFGPGTRLLVL.

The chain carries TRBV5-1 and TRBJ1-2; D is ambiguous. CDR1 and CDR2 from the germline V gene are SGHRS and YFSETQ. Trimming removed 0 bases at V and 2 bases at J, with 11 bases between. CDR3 length: 15 residues. The CDR3 is CASSLDGRRNYGYTF. The CDR3 DNA reads as TGCGCCAGCAGCTTGGATGGGAGGAGAAACTATGGCTACACCTTC.

A few counts support this clone. The V and J genes are TRBV7-9 and TRBJ1-1; no clear D gene. Trimming stripped 5 bases from V and 4 bases from J, with 8 bases between. The germline V gene encodes CDR1 SEHNR and CDR2 FQNEAQ (reference sequence). CDR3 length: 12 residues. CDR3 in amino acids: CASSRRSTEAFF. As DNA, the CDR3 is TGTGCCAGCAGCAGAAGGAGCACTGAAGCTTTCTTT. Looking up the rest from reference TRBV7-9 and TRBJ1-1 gives the full variable domain: DTGVSQNPRHKITKRGQNVTFRCDPISEHNRLYWYRQTLGQGPEFLTYFQNEAQLEKSRLLSDRFSAERPKGSFSTLEIQRTEQGDSAMYLCASSRRSTEAFFGQGTRLTVV.

The chain links TRBV5-1 to TRBJ2-5; D might be TRBD2 (5 bases). Trimming stripped 1 base from V and 5 bases from J, with 18 bases between. This CDR3 is 16 amino acids long. Germline V gene sequence: CDR1 SGHRS, CDR2 YFSETQ. This CDR3 is CASSLSYSIAFETQYF. The CDR3, as DNA: TGCGCCAGCAGCTTGAGTTACTCCATAGCGTTCGAGACCCAGTACTTC.

The rearrangement links TRBV27 to TRBJ2-5; 13 nucleotides line up with TRBD2. Germline assignment: CDR1 MNHEY and CDR2 SMNVEV (reference sequence). Losses at the gene ends were 2 bases for V and 1 base for J; bases not matched to a gene: 13. The CDR3 has 20 amino acids. The CDR3 is CASSLDPGTSGVGFQETQYF. The CDR3 DNA reads TGTGCCAGCAGTTTAGACCCCGGGACTAGCGGGGTGGGGTTCCAAGAGACCCAGTACTTC.

This clone came up a few times. The chain is built from TRBV2 and TRBJ2-5, with TRBD1 matching over 11 bases. Germline trimming cut 8 bases from V and 5 bases from J; bases unmatched to any gene: 1. CDR1 SNHLY and CDR2 FYNNEI come from the germline V gene. CDR3 length equals 12 residues. The CDR3 reads CASRDRGETQYF. The CDR3 region has the DNA TGTGCCAGCCGGGACAGGGGGGAGACCCAGTACTTC.

The genes are TRBV7-6 and TRBJ2-7; possible D gene TRBD1, 5 bases. V lost 2 bases and J 5 bases, leaving 13 bases between the germline ends. Germline V CDR1 and CDR2: SGHVS, FNYEAQ. This CDR3 comprises 14 residues. Here the CDR3 reads CASSLLSSGNEQYF. The CDR3 DNA reads TGTGCCAGCAGCTTATTATCGTCAGGGAACGAGCAGTACTTC.

This clone was counted only a few times. This chain joins TRBV19 and TRBJ2-3; possible D gene TRBD1, 5 bases. Germline CDR1 is LNHDA and CDR2 is SQIVND (reference sequence). There are 13 residues in the CDR3. The germline V and J ends were trimmed by 7 bases and 2 bases, with 10 bases remaining between them. CDR3 sequence reads: CASMGQLTDTQYF. As DNA, the CDR3 is TGTGCCAGTATGGGGCAGCTCACAGATACGCAGTATTTT.

The V and J genes are TRBV3-1 (or the pseudogene TRBV3-2) and TRBJ2-5; 11 bases are a match to TRBD2. Losses at the gene ends were 6 bases for V and 5 bases for J; bases not matched to a gene: 8. Germline-derived CDR1 and CDR2 are LGHDT and YNNKEL (reference sequence). The CDR3 totals 15 residues. The CDR3 protein is CASSYTSGGVETQYF. DNA of the CDR3: TGTGCCAGCAGTTATACTAGCGGGGGAGTGGAGACCCAGTACTTC.

The chain couples TRBV5-1 to TRBJ2-7; TRBD1 matches at 7 bases. Germline V lookup: CDR1 SGHRS, CDR2 YFSETQ. This CDR3 contains 13 residues. After removal of 1 base from V and 5 bases from J, the junction contained 3 bases not matched to a gene. As DNA, the CDR3 is TGCGCCAGCAGCTTGAACAGGGGCCACGAGCAGTACTTC. Translation gives CASSLNRGHEQYF.

In regard to this clone: One end of the junction is discordant with germline, which a read error may explain. The gene calls are TRBV7-2 and TRBJ1-1; maybe TRBD1 (6 bases). Per the germline V gene, CDR1 is SGHTA and CDR2 is FQGNSA. CDR3 length equals 14 residues. The CDR3 protein is CASRLDRTITEAFF. The CDR3 nucleotides are TGTGCCAGCAGATTAGACAGGACAATCACTGAAGCTTTCTTT. Full variable domain (remainder filled in from reference TRBV7-2 and TRBJ1-1): GAGVSQSPSNKVTEKGKDVELRCDPISGHTALYWYRQSLGQGLEFLIYFQGNSAPDKSGLPSDRFSAERTGGSVSTLTIQRTQQEDSAVYLCASRLDRTITEAFFGQGTRLTVV.

V is TRBV7-2 and J is TRBJ2-7; weak D call: TRBD1 (5 bases). The V gene lost 5 bases and the J gene lost 5 bases, with 19 bases spanning the gap. Germline CDR1 SGHTA, CDR2 FQGNSA. This CDR3 has 15 amino acids. In DNA, the CDR3 is TGTGCCAGCAGCCCAAACGGTGGGGCGATAAACGAGCAGTACTTC. It yields the protein CASSPNGGAINEQYF. Full variable domain (remainder filled in from reference TRBV7-2 and TRBJ2-7): GAGVSQSPSNKVTEKGKDVELRCDPISGHTALYWYRQSLGQGLEFLIYFQGNSAPDKSGLPSDRFSAERTGGSVSTLTIQRTQQEDSAVYLCASSPNGGAINEQYFGPGTRLTVT.

The chain employs TRBV18 and TRBJ2-3; no firm D call. The CDR3 runs to 14 residues. Germline loops: CDR1 KGHSH, CDR2 LQKENI. Trimming stripped 1 base from V and 3 bases from J, with 8 bases between. The chain's CDR3 is CASSPRALTDTQYF. The CDR3 DNA is TGTGCCAGCTCACCACGAGCCCTAACAGATACGCAGTATTTT.

This clone was seen just once. V is TRBV29-1 and J is TRBJ1-4, with D possibly TRBD1 on 5 matching bases. CDR1 is SQVTM, CDR2 ANQGSEA, per germline. V lost 1 base, J lost 8 bases, and 14 bases lay in between. The CDR3 is 14 residues long. The CDR3 region has the DNA TGCAGCGTTGAAGCCCAGGGAGGAGGGGAAAAACTGTTTTTT. Protein: CSVEAQGGGEKLFF.

This clone turned up a few times. This chain links TRBV10-3 with TRBJ1-1, with D maybe TRBD1 (5 bases). V lost 10 bases to trimming and J lost 6 bases, with 18 bases between them. Germline loops: CDR1 ENHRY, CDR2 SYGVKD. The CDR3 is made up of 13 amino acids. CDR3 amino acids: CATGKVGGPEAFF. The CDR3 DNA reads TGTGCCACCGGCAAGGTGGGGGGACCTGAAGCTTTCTTT.

CDR3 sequence: CASRPPAWGRGIQPQHF. DNA of the CDR3: TGTGCCAGCAGGCCTCCCGCATGGGGCAGGGGGATACAGCCCCAGCATTTT. This chain uses TRBV9 with TRBJ1-5; 7 bases agree with TRBD1. Germline-derived CDR1 and CDR2 are SGDLS and YYNGEE. J was trimmed by 7 bases and V by 5 bases; bases with no gene match: 18. This CDR3 contains 17 residues.

The V gene is TRBV29-1, the J gene TRBJ2-2; the D gene is possibly TRBD2 (6 bases). CDR1 and CDR2 (germline): SQVTM, ANQGSEA. V lost 0 bases and J lost 1, with 12 bases in between. CDR3 size: 16 residues. CDR3 sequence reads: CSVEDRRVRNTGELFF. The CDR3 region has the DNA TGCAGCGTTGAAGATAGGAGGGTCAGGAACACCGGGGAGCTGTTTTTT.

CDR3 bases: TGCAGCGCGAAAGAGGCTAGCGGGATAGATACGCAGTATTTT. Its protein is CSAKEASGIDTQYF. J is TRBJ2-3 and V is TRBV29-1; 9 bases align to TRBD2. Germline CDR1 SQVTM, CDR2 ANQGSEA. The CDR3 is made up of 14 amino acids. V shed 7 bases and J 5 bases; nucleotides not matched to a gene: 10.

This clone was detected only once. This chain links TRBV20-1 with TRBJ1-5; D perhaps matches TRBD1 (6 bases). The CDR3 contains 19 residues. Trimming pared 3 bases from V and 0 bases from J, leaving 24 bases between. Germline assignment: CDR1 DFQATT and CDR2 SNEGSKA (reference sequence). The CDR3 DNA reads as TGCAGTGCTAGTCCTCCACCGGGACATCTGATTGATAGCAATCAGCCCCAGCATTTT. Translated, it gives CSASPPPGHLIDSNQPQHF.